The next 21 T cell receptor beta chains were all read from a single sample in a study of human T cells and chemical hapten exposure. TCRdb called the RACE reads again in MiXCR, with one record for every CDR3 protein. The sample carries roughly 120,000 distinct CDR3 sequences, 9.5% to 13% recorded once. Time point indicated: patch test 1, 2 weeks after DPC sensitization. The treatment here: therapeutic diphenylcyclopropenone sensitization with weekly scalp DPC. The material was whole blood, obtained in connection with sensitization to the hapten diphenylcyclopropenone (DPC). These receptors originate from a woman in her forties or fifties with alopecia areata. Some clones in this sample may be carry-over from other donors' samples.

The V and J genes are TRBV12-3 or TRBV12-4 and TRBJ2-7; 9 positions agree with TRBD2. CDR3 length equals 14 residues. V gave up 3 bases and J gave up 4 bases; unmatched junction bases: 4. CDR3 in amino acids: CASSFSGSRYEQYF. Here the CDR3 DNA reads TGTGCCAGCAGTTTTAGCGGGAGTAGGTACGAGCAGTACTTC.

This clonotype was seen more than once but under ten times. J is TRBJ2-1 and V is TRBV27; 12 bases are a match to TRBD2. CDR1 is MNHEY and CDR2 is SMNVEV in the germline V gene (reference sequence). Losses at the gene ends were 5 bases for V and 10 bases for J; bases not matched to a gene: 12. The CDR3 is 16 residues long. CDR3: CASSTPTSGRSLEQFF. In nucleotides, the CDR3 is TGTGCCAGCAGTACTCCGACTAGCGGGAGATCTCTGGAGCAGTTCTTC.

This sequence joins TRBV7-9 and TRBJ2-5; 9 nucleotides agree with TRBD2. Losses at the gene ends were 5 bases for V and 4 bases for J; bases not matched to a gene: 11. Germline V gives CDR1 SEHNR, CDR2 FQNEAQ (reference sequence). This CDR3 is built from 16 residues. The CDR3 sequence is CASSTSGLAGRETQYF. In nucleotides, the CDR3 is TGTGCCAGCAGCACCTCGGGGCTAGCGGGAAGAGAGACCCAGTACTTC.

In its sample, this clonotype was seen a few times. The junction does not match germline at one end; this may be a read error. The chain uses TRBV7-6 and TRBJ1-3; D is ambiguous. CDR3 size: 16 residues. The germline CDR1 and CDR2 sequences are SGHVS and FNYEAQ. The CDR3, as DNA: TGTGTCAGCAGCTTAGAAACGGTGTCGGTCGGAAACACCATATATTTT. Amino acid sequence: CVSSLETVSVGNTIYF.

This clonotype was counted at least ten times. This chain connects TRBV29-1 to TRBJ1-1, with D uncertain. Per the germline V gene, CDR1 is SQVTM and CDR2 is ANQGSEA. Trimming removed 6 bases at V and 1 base at J, with 6 bases between. This CDR3 is 11 amino acids long. The CDR3 spells CSVQSNTEAFF. In nucleotides, the CDR3 is TGCAGCGTCCAGTCGAACACTGAAGCTTTCTTT.

This chain joins TRBV29-1 and TRBJ1-1; no reliable D call. Germline V gene data show CDR1 as SQVTM and CDR2 as ANQGSEA. V lost 7 bases, J lost 0 bases, and 12 bases lay in between. The CDR3 loop spans 13 amino acids. The CDR3 bases are TGCAGCGCCTCGCTGGGATTGAACACTGAAGCTTTCTTT. The encoded protein is CSASLGLNTEAFF.

This clonotype appeared many times. This chain links TRBV27 with TRBJ2-7, with TRBD2 matching 9 bases. This CDR3 region has 14 residues. CDR1 is MNHEY and CDR2 is SMNVEV in the germline V gene (reference sequence). After removal of 8 bases from V and 2 bases from J, the junction contained 7 bases not matched to a gene. CDR3 nucleotide sequence: TGTGCCAGCTGGGTAGCGGGGGAACCCTACGAGCAGTACTTC. Protein: CASWVAGEPYEQYF.

This clonotype was detected only a few times. The chain carries TRBV7-2 and TRBJ2-1; D is undetermined. Germline assignment: CDR1 SGHTA and CDR2 FQGNSA. The CDR3 has 14 amino acids. The V end lost 1 base, the J end lost 6 bases, and 10 bases lay between the germline ends. Written as DNA, the CDR3 is TGTGCCAGCAGCTTAGTTGTAGGACCCAATGAGCAGTTCTTC. Its protein product is CASSLVVGPNEQFF.

This clonotype was counted only a few times. One end of the junction varies from germline; a read error may be responsible. The chain recombines TRBV18 with TRBJ1-3; D call uncertain. The germline V gene encodes CDR1 KGHSH and CDR2 LQKENI. CDR3 length: 17 residues. CDR3 loop: CASSSASLESSGYTIYF. The CDR3 DNA follows: TGTGCCAGCTCATCAGCATCTCTCGAGAGCTCTGGATACACCATATATTTT. Full variable domain (missing parts from reference TRBV18 and TRBJ1-3): NAGVMQNPRHLVRRRGQEARLRCSPMKGHSHVYWYRQLPEEGLKFMVYLQKENIIDESGMPKERFSAEFPKEGPSILRIQQVVRGDSAAYFCASSSASLESSGYTIYFGEGSWLTVV.

The chain links TRBV27 to TRBJ1-1, with TRBD1 as a possible D gene (5 bases). Germline V gives CDR1 MNHEY, CDR2 SMNVEV (reference sequence). V dropped 2 bases and J dropped 1 base, with 11 bases sitting between them. The length of the CDR3 is 15 residues. The CDR3 here is CASSLTGRSNTEAFF. CDR3 nucleotide sequence: TGTGCCAGCAGTTTAACGGGGCGGTCGAACACTGAAGCTTTCTTT.

This clonotype has a single count. The chain uses TRBV4-1 and TRBJ1-2; D possibly corresponds to TRBD1 (5 bases). The CDR3 loop spans 14 amino acids. Trimming removed 7 bases from V and 4 bases from J, with 16 bases in between. The germline gives CDR1 MGHRA, CDR2 YSYEKL. CDR3 coding DNA: TGCGCCAGCACCCCGGAGGGGACGGGCTATGGCTACACCTTC. Translating it yields CASTPEGTGYGYTF.

At least ten counts were recorded for this clonotype. The chain carries TRBV6-2 or TRBV6-3 and TRBJ2-6; TRBD1 is a possible D gene (6 bases). The CDR3 is 15 residues long. The germline V gene has CDR1 MNHEY and CDR2 SVGEGT. The V gene lost 4 bases and the J gene lost 2 bases, with 9 bases spanning the gap. The CDR3 loop is CASSFGGAGANVLTF. The DNA for the CDR3 is TGTGCCAGCAGTTTTGGGGGCGCTGGGGCCAACGTCCTGACTTTC.

The rearrangement links TRBV20-1 to TRBJ2-3, with D perhaps matching TRBD1 (6 bases). Germline V gene data show CDR1 as DFQATT and CDR2 as SNEGSKA (reference sequence). The CDR3 length is 15 residues. Trimming cost V 0 bases and J 4 bases, with 14 bases left between them. The CDR3, as DNA: TGCAGTGCTAGAGATTTCACAGGGCCCGCAGATACGCAGTATTTT. This translates into CSARDFTGPADTQYF.

Ten or more counts support this clonotype. V and J are TRBV11-2 and TRBJ1-4, with D uncertain. V was shortened by 1 base and J by 8 bases, with 8 bases between the two germline ends. The CDR3 extends over 13 amino acids. CDR1 is SGHAT and CDR2 is FQNNGV in the germline V gene. The chain's CDR3 is CASSLAPTEKLFF. The CDR3 coding sequence is TGTGCCAGCAGCTTAGCACCCACCGAAAAACTGTTTTTT.

At least ten counts were recorded for this clonotype. This chain uses TRBV6-5 with TRBJ1-1, with D hard to call. This CDR3 has 12 amino acids. V was shortened by 0 bases and J by 8 bases, with 7 bases between the two germline ends. Per germline, CDR1 MNHEY and CDR2 SVGAGI. CDR3 residues: CASSYSDEEAFF. For the CDR3, the DNA is TGTGCCAGCAGTTACTCGGACGAGGAAGCTTTCTTT.

A few counts support this clonotype. This chain connects TRBV28 to TRBJ2-4; weak D call: TRBD1 (6 bases). The ends were cut back, 7 bases at V and 2 bases at J, with 9 bases in the middle. Germline V lookup: CDR1 MDHEN, CDR2 SYDVKM. This CDR3 spans 13 amino acids. The CDR3 here is CASTGTPKNIQYF. For the CDR3, the DNA is TGTGCCAGCACCGGGACACCCAAAAACATTCAGTACTTC.

This clonotype was seen at least ten times. The CDR3: CASSLGTIYEQYF. The CDR3 DNA is TGTGCCAGCAGCTTGGGGACAATCTACGAGCAGTACTTC. This chain joins TRBV7-9 and TRBJ2-7, with D tentatively TRBD1 (6 bases). The V and J ends lost 3 bases and 3 bases respectively, with 9 bases between them. The germline gives CDR1 SEHNR, CDR2 FQNEAQ (reference sequence). This CDR3 is built from 13 residues.

This clonotype was counted only a few times. The rearrangement links TRBV28 to TRBJ1-5; tentatively, D is TRBD1 (5 bases). The CDR3 extends over 12 amino acids. CDR1 and CDR2 (germline): MDHEN, SYDVKM. V lost 4 bases and J 7 bases, leaving 8 bases between the germline ends. The chain's CDR3 is CASSSWGQPQHF. Written as DNA, the CDR3 is TGTGCCAGCAGTTCGTGGGGCCAGCCCCAGCATTTT.

This clonotype appeared many times. This chain links TRBV18 with TRBJ1-5, with a possible D match to TRBD1 (5 bases). V was clipped by 4 bases and J by 10 bases, with 14 bases between them. The V gene's germline CDR1 is KGHSH and CDR2 LQKENI. This CDR3 spans 13 amino acids. CDR3 coding DNA: TGTGCCAGCTCACGCGGGGGGGTTAGTCCCCAGCATTTT. The encoded protein is CASSRGGVSPQHF. Variable domain in full (rest from reference TRBV18 and TRBJ1-5): NAGVMQNPRHLVRRRGQEARLRCSPMKGHSHVYWYRQLPEEGLKFMVYLQKENIIDESGMPKERFSAEFPKEGPSILRIQQVVRGDSAAYFCASSRGGVSPQHFGDGTRLSIL.

There are a few counts of this clonotype. The rearrangement joins TRBV7-7 to TRBJ2-1, with TRBD2 as a possible D gene (5 bases). This CDR3 spans 15 amino acids. Germline-derived CDR1 and CDR2 are SSHAT and FNYEAQ (reference sequence). Trimming took off 1 base at V and 4 bases at J, with 11 bases between the two ends. CDR3 loop: CASSLGTEDYNEQFF. For the CDR3, the DNA is TGTGCCAGCAGCTTAGGGACTGAAGATTACAATGAGCAGTTCTTC.

V gene TRBV6-1 combines with J gene TRBJ1-1; no firm D call. The CDR3 length is 13 residues. The V end lost 6 bases, the J end lost 5 bases, and 13 bases lay between the germline ends. Germline CDR1 is MNHNS and CDR2 is SASEGT. The DNA of the CDR3 is TGTGCCAGCAGGGTAGGGCCTAATACTGAAGCTTTCTTT. Translated, it gives CASRVGPNTEAFF.